This is a list of T cell receptor beta chains from one sample in a study of cytomegalovirus exposure and HLA in healthy donors. Data came from immunoSEQ multiplex PCR; TCRdb stores just in-frame clones and leaves some out. Of approximately 150,000 clones listed, 60% to 80% are singletons. Material: PBMCs. Every receptor here comes from a female donor in good health and CMV-seronegative. Both conserved end residues are part of each CDR3. D genes are given only for firm matches. The size of a clone is reported for some rows only, either as once, few or many, or as a class for expanded clones.

CDR3 length,D gene,clone size,V gene,J gene,CDR3 DNA,CDR3 protein
15,TRBD1,NA,TRBV7-9,TRBJ1-3,TGTGCCAGCAGCTTAACGACAGGGGCTGGAAACACCATATATTTT,CASSLTTGAGNTIYF
14,NA,NA,TRBV7-9,TRBJ1-2,TGTGCCAGCAGCTCCCTTGTTGGGAGCTATGGCTACACCTTC,CASSSLVGSYGYTF
17,TRBD1,NA,TRBV7-8,TRBJ2-2,TGTGCCAGCAGCCCCCTGCGGGACAGGGGGCACACCGGGGAGCTGTTTTTT,CASSPLRDRGHTGELFF
19,NA,once,TRBV9,TRBJ2-1,TGTGCCAGCAGCGTAGTGGGACTTGCCGGGACAGATACCTACAATGAGCAGTTCTTC,CASSVVGLAGTDTYNEQFF
14,TRBD2,few,TRBV5-8,TRBJ2-7,TGTGCCAGCAGCTTGGGGGGACTAGCCTACGAGCAGTACTTC,CASSLGGLAYEQYF
13,NA,few,TRBV5-1,TRBJ1-1,TGCGCCAGCAGCTTGGCAGGGGTCACTGAAGCTTTCTTT,CASSLAGVTEAFF
16,NA,few,TRBV25-1,TRBJ1-4,TGTGCCAGCAGGTCGGGCGTGGGGCTCGCCAATGAAAAACTGTTTTTT,CASRSGVGLANEKLFF
14,NA,NA,TRBV28,TRBJ1-2,TGTGCCAGCAGTCTAACCCCGGTAAACTATGGCTACACCTTC,CASSLTPVNYGYTF
15,TRBD2,once,TRBV5-1,TRBJ2-7,TGCGCCAGCAGCGGGGGCGTAGCGGGATCCTACGAGCAGTACTTC,CASSGGVAGSYEQYF
17,TRBD2,NA,TRBV27,TRBJ2-1,TGTGCCAGCAGTTTACAGGGTTGGGGCGGGGGGGCCTCTGAGCAGTTCTTC,CASSLQGWGGGASEQFF
16,TRBD1,NA,TRBV6-5,TRBJ2-7,TGTGCCAGCAGTTACTCGACGACAGGGCGAAGGTACGAGCAGTACTTC,CASSYSTTGRRYEQYF
16,NA,NA,TRBV6-1,TRBJ1-1,TGTGCCAGCAGTGAAGCAATAGACAGCACGAACACTGAAGCTTTCTTT,CASSEAIDSTNTEAFF
15,TRBD1,NA,TRBV9,TRBJ1-1,TGTGCCAGCAGCGACTCAAAGGAGGGGGCTGCGTCGCCGTTCTTT,CASSDSKEGAASPFF
15,NA,NA,TRBV11-1,TRBJ1-1,TGTGCCAGCAGCTCCCCGGCCGACGGAGACACTGAAGCTTTCTTT,CASSSPADGDTEAFF
13,NA,NA,TRBV5-1,TRBJ2-1,TGCGCCAGCAGCTTTAGTCTGTCCAATGAGCAGTTCTTC,CASSFSLSNEQFF
15,NA,NA,TRBV28,TRBJ1-1,TGTGCCAGCAGTTTAGCTGGCCAGGGGAACACTGAAGCTTTCTTT,CASSLAGQGNTEAFF
11,NA,NA,TRBV28,TRBJ2-5,TGTGCCAGCAGTTCTGTCCAGACCCAGTACTTC,CASSSVQTQYF
14,TRBD1,NA,TRBV10-1,TRBJ2-3,TGCGCCACCCGGGACAGGGTTAGCACAGATACGCAGTATTTT,CATRDRVSTDTQYF
13,TRBD2,NA,TRBV29-1,TRBJ2-5,TGCAGCGTTGAGCCGGGGGGCCAAGAGACCCAGTACTTC,CSVEPGGQETQYF
19,NA,NA,TRBV28,TRBJ1-4,TGTGCCAGCAGCCCGGGCGGTTGGGGTCAACCGGGGTTAAATGAAAAACTGTTTTTT,CASSPGGWGQPGLNEKLFF
14,TRBD2,NA,TRBV6-1,TRBJ2-1,TGTGCCAGCAGTCGGGGGGGCCGAGGAGGTGAGCAGTTCTTC,CASSRGGRGGEQFF
15,NA,NA,TRBV7-6,TRBJ2-7,TGTGCCAGCAGCCCTACAGGGATTGGCCCATACGAGCAGTACTTC,CASSPTGIGPYEQYF
15,TRBD1,NA,TRBV6-6,TRBJ2-7,TGTGCCAGCAGTTACAAGACAGGGGGTGACAGCGAGCAGTACTTC,CASSYKTGGDSEQYF
14,TRBD2,NA,TRBV10-3,TRBJ2-7,TGTGCCATCAGTGAGTCAGTCGGGGGGGGAAAGCAGTACTTC,CAISESVGGGKQYF
14,TRBD1,NA,TRBV2,TRBJ1-2,TGTGCCAGCAGTCTGGGCGGGACAGTTTATGGCTACACCTTC,CASSLGGTVYGYTF
14,TRBD1,few,TRBV10-1,TRBJ1-1,TGCGCCAGCAGTTTCTCTACAGGGGACACTGAAGCTTTCTTT,CASSFSTGDTEAFF
14,NA,once,TRBV7-7,TRBJ2-1,TGTGCTAGCAGCATCGACGGAGTTCCAGGGGAGCAGTTCTTC,CASSIDGVPGEQFF
16,NA,NA,TRBV9,TRBJ1-3,TGTGCCAGCAGCGTAGCTGGGGGGACCTCTGGAAACACCATATATTTT,CASSVAGGTSGNTIYF
11,NA,NA,TRBV11-3,TRBJ1-1,TGTGCCAGCACCCGGGGGGCAGCAGCTTTCTTT,CASTRGAAAFF
13,TRBD1,few,TRBV6-4,TRBJ1-5,TGTGCCAGCAGCCGGGACAGTAATCAGCCCCAGCATTTT,CASSRDSNQPQHF
18,TRBD2,NA,TRBV7-9,TRBJ2-1,TGTGCCAGCAGCCCCACCGGGACTAGCGGGAATTCCGACAATGAGCAGTTCTTC,CASSPTGTSGNSDNEQFF
15,NA,NA,TRBV6-6,TRBJ2-3,TGTGCCAGCAGCCACCCGGACTTGTTTGGTGATACGCAGTATTTT,CASSHPDLFGDTQYF
14,NA,NA,TRBV5-1,TRBJ2-3,TGCGCCAGCAGCTATACAAGTACCACAGATACGCAGTATTTT,CASSYTSTTDTQYF
14,NA,NA,TRBV7-8,TRBJ1-1,TGTGCCAGCAGCTTAGAGTTGGGGAGGACTGAAGCTTTCTTT,CASSLELGRTEAFF
15,NA,once,TRBV29-1,TRBJ2-1,TGCAGCGTTGTGGGGGGAGAGGGCTCCTACAATGAGCAGTTCTTC,CSVVGGEGSYNEQFF
14,NA,NA,TRBV15,TRBJ1-1,TGTGCCACCAGCTTGTCCAGGGAGAACACTGAAGCTTTCTTT,CATSLSRENTEAFF
16,TRBD1,few,TRBV25-1,TRBJ2-7,TGTGCCAGCAGTGAAACTACCGGACAGGGGGCGTGGGAGCAGTACTTC,CASSETTGQGAWEQYF
16,TRBD2,NA,TRBV7-2,TRBJ2-5,TGTGCCAGCAGCTTAGCCGGGCGGGGGAGGTGGGAGACCCAGTACTTC,CASSLAGRGRWETQYF
13,NA,NA,TRBV6-1,TRBJ1-2,TGTGCCTTAAGGACTGAAACACCCAGGAGCTACACCTTC,CALRTETPRSYTF
15,NA,NA,TRBV7-8,TRBJ1-1,TGTGCCAGCAGCTGGACAGAGTGGATGAACACTGAAGCTTTCTTT,CASSWTEWMNTEAFF
14,NA,NA,TRBV19,TRBJ2-3,TGTGCCAGTCGTACAGGGTTTTTCACAGATACGCAGTATTTT,CASRTGFFTDTQYF
12,NA,NA,TRBV5-1,TRBJ2-5,TGCGCCAGCAGCTTAGCCGGAGAGACCCAGTACTTC,CASSLAGETQYF
18,NA,NA,TRBV27,TRBJ1-6,TGTGCCAGCAGTCGGGAAGCGGACAGTCTCGCATCGTATTCACCCCTCCACTTT,CASSREADSLASYSPLHF
16,TRBD1,NA,TRBV9,TRBJ2-7,TGTGCCAGCAGCGTAGCTGGGACAGGGGGCTCCTACGAGCAGTACTTC,CASSVAGTGGSYEQYF
18,TRBD1,NA,TRBV5-4,TRBJ2-6,TGTGCCAGCAGCTCGGACAGGCTTTTCCTCTCTGGGGCCAACGTCCTGACTTTC,CASSSDRLFLSGANVLTF
12,NA,NA,TRBV29-1,TRBJ2-7,TGCAGCGTGGTTCGCGGGCCGCGTGAGCAGTACTTC,CSVVRGPREQYF
13,NA,NA,TRBV19,TRBJ1-1,TGTGCCAGTGGTCAAGGCAGGGACACTGAAGCTTTCTTT,CASGQGRDTEAFF
15,TRBD1,NA,TRBV7-2,TRBJ1-4,TGTGCCAGCAGCTTAGAAGGGACAGGGAATGAAAAACTGTTTTTT,CASSLEGTGNEKLFF
15,TRBD2,once,TRBV5-1,TRBJ2-1,TGCGCCAGCGGACCGGGACTAGCGGGAAAGAGTGAGCAGTTCTTC,CASGPGLAGKSEQFF
14,NA,NA,TRBV6-6,TRBJ1-4,TGTGCCAGCAGTTACAGGGGGGAGGGTGAAAAACTGTTTTTT,CASSYRGEGEKLFF
15,NA,NA,TRBV6-1,TRBJ2-7,TGTGCCAGCAGTAGGAGGAGTAATAGTGAGAACGAGCAGTACTTC,CASSRRSNSENEQYF
13,NA,few,TRBV6-5,TRBJ1-1,TGTGCCTCCTGTCGGGGAATGGACACTGAAGCTTTCTTT,CASCRGMDTEAFF
15,TRBD2,NA,TRBV19,TRBJ2-1,TGTGCCAGTAGTACACTAGCGGGGGATCCCGACGAGCAGTTCTTC,CASSTLAGDPDEQFF
15,NA,once,TRBV7-3,TRBJ2-1,TGTGCCAGCAGCCCCCTTGGGCAGACCTACAATGAGCAGTTCTTC,CASSPLGQTYNEQFF
18,TRBD1,NA,TRBV19,TRBJ1-5,TGTGCCAGTACCCCCCAGACAGGGGCTCCTCAGGGCAATCAGCCCCAGCATTTT,CASTPQTGAPQGNQPQHF
17,TRBD2,NA,TRBV27,TRBJ2-1,TGTGCCAGCAGTTTAGATGGCGGCGGGGGGCCAGGGAATGAGCAGTTCTTC,CASSLDGGGGPGNEQFF
17,NA,NA,TRBV23-1,TRBJ1-6,TGCGCCAGCAGTCATAGTTGCTGGGCCGTCTCCTGTTCACCCCTCCACTTT,CASSHSCWAVSCSPLHF
15,NA,NA,TRBV7-9,TRBJ2-5,TGTGCCAGCAGCTTAGGGACGGGGAAATTGGGGACCCAGTACTTC,CASSLGTGKLGTQYF
12,TRBD1,NA,TRBV5-8,TRBJ2-4,TGTGCCAGCAGCCGGGACAGGGACATTCAGTACTTC,CASSRDRDIQYF